This T cell receptor beta chain is drawn from a study of T cell repertoires in cytomegalovirus infection. Germline values: CDR1 MNHGY, CDR2 SAAAGT. The CDR3 covers 17 residues. Trimming removed 0 bases at V and 0 bases at J, with 12 bases between. One entry per CDR3 protein results from TCRdb running MiXCR on the reads. The table has some 700,000 distinct CDR3 sequences, roughly 35% seen once. The chain is built from TRBV6-8 and TRBJ1-3, with D perhaps matching TRBD1 (6 bases). The material sequenced was PBMCs. This TCR was recovered from a human donor in good health (CMV status not recorded). Some clones in this sample may be carry-over from other donors' samples. The CDR3 nucleotides are TGTGCCAGCAGTTACTCGTTTGCACAGGGCTCTGGAAACACCATATATTTT. It specifies CASSYSFAQGSGNTIYF.